The 14 T cell receptor beta chains reported below all come from one sample, sequenced in a study of T cell clonotyping in hematopoietic cell transplantation. Generated by immunoSEQ multiplex PCR, the TCRdb table keeps only in-frame clones and is missing some. The profile shows roughly 6,500 clones, about nine tenths of them singletons. The material sequenced was peripheral blood mononuclear cells, taken 100 days after allogeneic stem cell transplant. The receptors were gathered from a male patient in his 40s who had an allogeneic stem cell transplant from an unrelated donor, so the T cells may come from the graft donor. Some clones in this sample may be carry-over from other donors' samples.

This clone was detected only once. The rearrangement joins TRBV29-1 to TRBJ2-2; either TRBD1 or TRBD2 may supply D (6 bases each). This CDR3 has 13 residues. CDR1 and CDR2 from the germline V gene are SQVTM and ANQGSEA. Trimming pared 5 bases from V and 6 bases from J, leaving 13 bases between. The CDR3 spells CSVREGGPGELFF. CDR3 DNA sequence: TGCAGCGTTCGAGAGGGGGGCCCCGGGGAGCTGTTTTTT.

This chain uses TRBV7-9 with TRBJ1-1; a weak D match, TRBD1 (5 bases). The CDR3 sequence is 14 residues long. V lost 6 bases and J 4 bases, leaving 15 bases between the germline ends. Germline V gene data show CDR1 as SEHNR and CDR2 as FQNEAQ (reference sequence). Here the CDR3 reads CASSTGGRTTEAFF. CDR3 nucleotides: TGTGCCAGCAGTACCGGGGGGAGGACCACTGAAGCTTTCTTT.

The rearrangement uses TRBV5-1 and TRBJ2-5, with 7 bases that match TRBD2. Trimming at V came to 0 bases and at J to 2 bases, leaving 1 base not matched to a gene. Germline V gene lookup returns CDR1 SGHRS and CDR2 YFSETQ. The CDR3 is 14 residues long. The CDR3 spells CASSLGLAQETQYF. CDR3 nucleotides: TGCGCCAGCAGCTTGGGACTAGCTCAAGAGACCCAGTACTTC.

The V gene is TRBV28, the J gene TRBJ2-7; D gene uncertain. The CDR3 extends over 12 amino acids. From germline, CDR1 is MDHEN and CDR2 SYDVKM. Trimming pared 2 bases from V and 3 bases from J, leaving 5 bases between. This chain's CDR3 is CASSLGNYEQYF. CDR3 sequence (DNA): TGTGCCAGCAGTTTAGGGAACTACGAGCAGTACTTC.

The rearrangement uses TRBV2 and TRBJ1-5, with D uncertain. The CDR3 spans 15 residues. Trimming removed 2 bases from V and 3 bases from J, with 11 bases in between. Germline V gene sequence: CDR1 SNHLY, CDR2 FYNNEI. The CDR3 spells CASSERSQPNQPQHF. CDR3 in DNA: TGTGCCAGCAGTGAACGTTCGCAGCCCAATCAGCCCCAGCATTTT.

This clone was counted once. The CDR3 sequence is CASSQKDRFGNQPQHF. DNA of the CDR3: TGTGCCAGCAGTCAAAAGGACAGGTTCGGCAATCAGCCCCAGCATTTT. The chain carries TRBV7-2 and TRBJ1-5; TRBD1 matches at 7 bases. In germline, CDR1 is SGHTA, CDR2 FQGNSA. Trimming cost V 6 bases and J 2 bases; bases outside gene matches: 10. The CDR3 extends over 16 amino acids.

The chain links TRBV6-5 to TRBJ2-7, with a weak D call TRBD1 (6 bases). The germline V gene has CDR1 MNHEY and CDR2 SVGAGI. V lost 7 bases to trimming and J lost 3 bases, with 16 bases between them. The CDR3 is made up of 14 amino acids. The DNA of the CDR3 is TGTGCCAGCACACAGGGCACGGGTTTCTACGAGCAGTACTTC. It translates to CASTQGTGFYEQYF.

The rearrangement joins TRBV30 to TRBJ1-5; D is unclear. This CDR3 comprises 14 residues. V lost 5 bases, J lost 0 bases, and 11 bases lay in between. The germline gives CDR1 GTSNPN, CDR2 SVGIG (reference sequence). The CDR3 loop reads CAWGGRFSNQPQHF. Here the CDR3 DNA reads TGTGCCTGGGGAGGAAGATTTAGCAATCAGCCCCAGCATTTT. The whole variable domain, remainder taken from reference TRBV30 and TRBJ1-5, is SQTIHQWPATLVQPVGSPLSLECTVEGTSNPNLYWYRQAAGRGLQLLFYSVGIGQISSEVPQNLSASRPQDRQFILSSKKLLLSDSGFYLCAWGGRFSNQPQHFGDGTRLSIL.

The J gene is TRBJ1-2, the V gene TRBV6-5; the match to TRBD1 covers 9 bases. V gave up 6 bases and J gave up 4 bases; unmatched junction bases: 6. This CDR3 comprises 14 residues. Germline values: CDR1 MNHEY, CDR2 SVGAGI. The CDR3 bases are TGTGCCAGCAGGCCGGGGACAGGGATCTATGGCTACACCTTC. Its translation: CASRPGTGIYGYTF.

This chain uses TRBV9 with TRBJ2-2; 9 bases are shared with TRBD1. This CDR3 has 14 residues. Germline CDR1 SGDLS, CDR2 YYNGEE. Trimming at V came to 9 bases and at J to 7 bases, leaving 10 bases not matched to a gene. CDR3 sequence: CATGTGPLGGELFF. DNA of the CDR3: TGTGCCACCGGGACAGGGCCTTTAGGCGGGGAGCTGTTTTTT.

The CDR3 loop reads CASSESIGTSGNHEQYF. CDR3 coding DNA: TGCGCCAGCAGCGAGTCGATTGGGACTAGCGGGAACCACGAGCAGTACTTC. The V call is TRBV4-3, the J call TRBJ2-7, with 13 bases matching TRBD2. This CDR3 is 17 amino acids long. CDR1 and CDR2 from the germline V gene are LGHNA and YSLEER. The V gene end was trimmed by 5 bases and the J gene end by 5 bases; junction bases not matched to a gene: 12.

The chain is built from TRBV2 and TRBJ2-2, with no clear D. Trimming left V 6 bases short and J 6 bases short, with 11 bases between. The CDR3 is 13 amino acids. The germline CDR1 and CDR2 sequences are SNHLY and FYNNEI. The CDR3 here is CASSRPLPGELFF. The CDR3 region has the DNA TGTGCCAGCAGCCGACCCCTACCCGGGGAGCTGTTTTTT. Supplemented by reference TRBV2 and TRBJ2-2, the full variable domain reads EPEVTQTPSHQVTQMGQEVILRCVPISNHLYFYWYRQILGQKVEFLVSFYNNEISEKSEIFDDQFSVERPDGSNFTLKIRSTKLEDSAMYFCASSRPLPGELFFGEGSRLTVL.

Of note for this clone: Other DNA sequences in this sample translate to the same CDR3. The rearrangement links TRBV5-1 to TRBJ2-7, with D unclear. CDR1 and CDR2 (germline): SGHRS, YFSETQ. The CDR3 extends over 13 amino acids. The V end lost 0 bases, the J end lost 2 bases, and 6 bases lay between the germline ends. CDR3 bases: TGCGCCAGCAGCTTGGGGTCGACCTACGAGCAGTACTTC. Residues: CASSLGSTYEQYF.

The gene calls are TRBV19 and TRBJ2-1, with D possibly matching TRBD1 (5 bases). The CDR3 is 13 residues long. CDR1 and CDR2 from the germline V gene are LNHDA and SQIVND (reference sequence). The ends were cut back, 1 base at V and 7 bases at J, with 8 bases in the middle. The CDR3 is CASSIGQQNEQFF. DNA for the CDR3: TGTGCCAGTAGTATAGGACAGCAAAATGAGCAGTTCTTC.